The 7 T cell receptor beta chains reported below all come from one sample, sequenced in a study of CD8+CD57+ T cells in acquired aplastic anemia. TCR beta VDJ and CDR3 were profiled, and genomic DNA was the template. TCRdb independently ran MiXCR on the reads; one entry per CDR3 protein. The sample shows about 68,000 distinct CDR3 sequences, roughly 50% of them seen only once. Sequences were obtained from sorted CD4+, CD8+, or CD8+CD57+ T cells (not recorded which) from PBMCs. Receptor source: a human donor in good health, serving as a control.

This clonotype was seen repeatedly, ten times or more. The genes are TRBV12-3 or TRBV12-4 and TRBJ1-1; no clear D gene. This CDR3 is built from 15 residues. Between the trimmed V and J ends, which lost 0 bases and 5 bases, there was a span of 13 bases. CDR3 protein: CASSLAIGGATEAFF. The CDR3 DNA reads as TGTGCCAGCAGTTTAGCGATTGGTGGTGCAACTGAAGCTTTCTTT.

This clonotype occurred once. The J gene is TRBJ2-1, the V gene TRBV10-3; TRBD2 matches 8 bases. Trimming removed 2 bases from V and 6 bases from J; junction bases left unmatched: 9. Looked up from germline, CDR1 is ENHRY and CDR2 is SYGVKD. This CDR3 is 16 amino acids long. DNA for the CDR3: TGTGCCATCAGTGAGAATGCCTTAGCGGGACCCAATGAGCAGTTCTTC. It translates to CAISENALAGPNEQFF.

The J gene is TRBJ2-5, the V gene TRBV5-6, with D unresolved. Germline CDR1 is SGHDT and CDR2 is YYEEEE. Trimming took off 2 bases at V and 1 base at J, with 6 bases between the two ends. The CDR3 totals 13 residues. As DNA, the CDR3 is TGTGCCAGCAGCTTCGGTTCCCAAGAGACCCAGTACTTC. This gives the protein CASSFGSQETQYF.

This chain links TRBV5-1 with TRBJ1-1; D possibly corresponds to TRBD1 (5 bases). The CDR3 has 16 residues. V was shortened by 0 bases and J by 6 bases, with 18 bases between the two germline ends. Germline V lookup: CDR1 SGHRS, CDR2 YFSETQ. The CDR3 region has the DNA TGCGCCAGCAGCTTGGAGGTGGGGGGATGGGGTGCTGAAGCTTTCTTT. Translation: CASSLEVGGWGAEAFF.

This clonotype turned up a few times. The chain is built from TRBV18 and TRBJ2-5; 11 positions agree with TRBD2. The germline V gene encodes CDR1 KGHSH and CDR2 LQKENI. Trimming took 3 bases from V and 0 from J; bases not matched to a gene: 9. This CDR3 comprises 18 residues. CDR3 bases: TGTGCCAGCTCACCCGACACCGGGACTAGCGGTTACCAAGAGACCCAGTACTTC. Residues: CASSPDTGTSGYQETQYF.

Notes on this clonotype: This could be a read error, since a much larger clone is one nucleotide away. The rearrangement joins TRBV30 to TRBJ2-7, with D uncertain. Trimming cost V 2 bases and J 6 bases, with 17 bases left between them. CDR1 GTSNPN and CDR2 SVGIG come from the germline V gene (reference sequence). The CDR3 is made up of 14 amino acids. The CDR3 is CAWSKPLRPCEQYF. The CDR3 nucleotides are TGTGCCTGGAGTAAGCCGCTGCGACCCTGCGAGCAGTACTTC. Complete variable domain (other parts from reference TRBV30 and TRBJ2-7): SQTIHQWPATLVQPVGSPLSLECTVEGTSNPNLYWYRQAAGRGLQLLFYSVGIGQISSEVPQNLSASRPQDRQFILSSKKLLLSDSGFYLCAWSKPLRPCEQYFGPGTRLTVT.

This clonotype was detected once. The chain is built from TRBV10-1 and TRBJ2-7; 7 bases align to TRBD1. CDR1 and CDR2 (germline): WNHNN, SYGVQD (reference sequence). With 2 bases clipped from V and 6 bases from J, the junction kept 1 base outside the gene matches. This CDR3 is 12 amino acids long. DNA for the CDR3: TGCGCCAGCAGTGAGACAGGGGTCGAGCAGTACTTC. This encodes CASSETGVEQYF.